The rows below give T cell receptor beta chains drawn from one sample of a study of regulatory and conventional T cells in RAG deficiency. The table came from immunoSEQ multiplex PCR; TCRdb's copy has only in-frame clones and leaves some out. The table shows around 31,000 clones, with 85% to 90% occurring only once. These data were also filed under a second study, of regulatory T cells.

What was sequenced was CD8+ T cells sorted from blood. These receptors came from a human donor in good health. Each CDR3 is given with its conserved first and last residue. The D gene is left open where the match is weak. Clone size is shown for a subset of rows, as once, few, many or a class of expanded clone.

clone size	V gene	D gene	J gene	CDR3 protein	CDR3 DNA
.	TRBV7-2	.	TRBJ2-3	CASSPLFGDGTDTQYF	TGTGCCAGCAGCCCCCTTTTCGGGGACGGCACAGATACGCAGTATTTT
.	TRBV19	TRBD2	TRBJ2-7	CASSMGGSSIYEQYF	TGTGCCAGTAGTATGGGCGGGAGTAGTATCTACGAGCAGTACTTC
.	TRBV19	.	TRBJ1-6	CASSSLKSEFSPLHF	TGTGCCAGTAGTAGTCTTAAGTCGGAGTTTTCACCCCTCCACTTT
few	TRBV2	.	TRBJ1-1	CASWDTEAFF	TGTGCCAGCTGGGACACTGAAGCTTTCTTT
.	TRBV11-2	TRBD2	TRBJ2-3	CASSPQSGATDTQYF	TGTGCCAGCAGCCCCCAGAGCGGGGCCACAGATACGCAGTATTTT
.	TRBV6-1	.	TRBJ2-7	CASSEGLVHYEQYF	TGTGCCAGCAGTGAAGGGTTGGTCCATTACGAGCAGTACTTC
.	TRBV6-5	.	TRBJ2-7	CASSYGGREQYF	TGTGCCAGCAGTTACGGGGGGAGAGAGCAGTACTTC
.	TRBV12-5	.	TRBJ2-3	CASGPGRLDTQYF	TGTGCTAGTGGACCGGGCCGACTAGATACGCAGTATTTT
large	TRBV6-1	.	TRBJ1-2	CASSDRTYSNYGYTF	TGTGCCAGCAGTGATAGGACATATAGTAACTATGGCTACACCTTC
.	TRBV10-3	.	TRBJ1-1	CAIKDRENTEAFF	TGTGCCATCAAGGACAGAGAGAACACTGAAGCTTTCTTT
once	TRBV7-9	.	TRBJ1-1	CASSLDEAFF	TGTGCCAGCAGCTTAGACGAAGCTTTCTTT
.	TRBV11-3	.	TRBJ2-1	CASSAELQSSYNEQFF	TGTGCCAGCAGCGCCGAGCTCCAGAGCTCCTACAATGAGCAGTTCTTC
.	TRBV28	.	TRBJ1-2	CASSLGTEGYTF	TGTGCCAGCAGTCTGGGGACCGAGGGCTACACCTTC
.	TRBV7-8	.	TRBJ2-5	CASSLGGAAAETQYF	TGTGCCAGCAGCTTAGGAGGGGCGGCTGCAGAGACCCAGTACTTC
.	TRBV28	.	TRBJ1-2	CASSSLSGTEGYGYTF	TGTGCCAGCAGTTCCCTCTCCGGGACGGAGGGCTATGGCTACACCTTC
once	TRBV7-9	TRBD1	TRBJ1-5	CASSGDREGNQPQHF	TGTGCCAGCAGCGGGGACAGGGAGGGCAATCAGCCCCAGCATTTT
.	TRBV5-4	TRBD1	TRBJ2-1	CASSFGQGDYNEQFF	TGTGCCAGCAGCTTCGGACAGGGGGACTACAATGAGCAGTTCTTC
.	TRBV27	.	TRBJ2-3	CASSLSSAPLGGFPDTQYF	TGTGCCAGCAGTTTATCGTCTGCCCCACTTGGGGGGTTCCCAGATACGCAGTATTTT
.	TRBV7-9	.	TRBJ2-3	CASSFITDTQYF	TGTGCCAGCAGCTTTATCACAGATACGCAGTATTTT
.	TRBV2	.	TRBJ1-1	CASSEAVGAEAFF	TGTGCCAGCAGTGAAGCAGTAGGGGCTGAAGCTTTCTTT
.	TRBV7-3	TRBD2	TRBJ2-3	CASRRSGGGKGTQYF	TGTGCCAGCAGAAGGAGCGGGGGTGGGAAAGGGACGCAGTATTTT
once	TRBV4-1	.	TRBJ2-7	CASSQEKKGMYEQYF	TGCGCCAGCAGCCAAGAAAAAAAAGGGATGTACGAGCAGTACTTC
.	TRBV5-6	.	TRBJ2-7	CASSLAQGAYEQYF	TGTGCCAGCAGCTTGGCCCAGGGTGCCTACGAGCAGTACTTC
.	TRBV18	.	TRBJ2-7	CASSPGGNYEQYF	TGTGCCAGCTCACCAGGGGGAAACTACGAGCAGTACTTC
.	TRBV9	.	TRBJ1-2	CASSVQGGYGYTF	TGTGCCAGCAGCGTCCAGGGTGGATATGGCTACACCTTC
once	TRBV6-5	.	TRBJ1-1	CASSSPIAFF	TGTGCCAGCAGTTCCCCCATAGCTTTCTTT
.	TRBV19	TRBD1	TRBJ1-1	CASIDLDPGQGNTEAFF	TGTGCCAGTATTGATCTCGACCCCGGACAGGGGAACACTGAAGCTTTCTTT
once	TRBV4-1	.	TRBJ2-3	CASSQDSITDTQYF	TGCGCCAGCAGCCAAGATTCCATCACAGATACGCAGTATTTT
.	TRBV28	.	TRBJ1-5	CASSFAGSNQPQHF	TGTGCCAGCAGTTTTGCCGGTAGCAATCAGCCCCAGCATTTT
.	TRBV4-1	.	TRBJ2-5	CASSQDIGSEETQYF	TGCGCCAGCAGCCAAGACATCGGGTCAGAAGAGACCCAGTACTTC
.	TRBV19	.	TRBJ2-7	CASSMLGGAGTYEQYF	TGTGCCAGTAGTATGTTGGGGGGAGCAGGGACCTACGAGCAGTACTTC
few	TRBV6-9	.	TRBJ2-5	CASSEDVRGETQYF	TGTGCCAGCAGTGAGGATGTGAGGGGAGAGACCCAGTACTTC
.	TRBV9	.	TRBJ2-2	CASSVVEENTGELFF	TGTGCCAGCAGCGTAGTTGAGGAAAACACCGGGGAGCTGTTTTTT
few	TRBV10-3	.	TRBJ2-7	CAISESLYEQYF	TGTGCCATCAGTGAGTCGCTCTACGAGCAGTACTTC
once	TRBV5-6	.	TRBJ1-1	CASSPGGGVEAFF	TGTGCCAGCAGCCCGGGGGGAGGGGTCGAAGCTTTCTTT
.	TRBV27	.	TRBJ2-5	CASSSLGQKETQYF	TGTGCCAGCAGTTCTCTAGGGCAGAAAGAGACCCAGTACTTC
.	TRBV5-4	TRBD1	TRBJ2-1	CASGRTGHEDEQFF	TGTGCCAGCGGCCGGACAGGACATGAGGATGAGCAGTTCTTC
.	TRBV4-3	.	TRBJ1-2	CASSQEGGGPSYGYTF	TGCGCCAGCAGCCAAGAAGGTGGGGGTCCCTCCTATGGCTACACCTTC
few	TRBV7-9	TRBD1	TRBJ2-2	CASSFRGSNTGELFF	TGTGCCAGCAGTTTCAGGGGGTCGAACACCGGGGAGCTGTTTTTT
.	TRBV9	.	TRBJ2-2	CASSVGNTGELFF	TGTGCCAGCAGCGTAGGTAACACCGGGGAGCTGTTTTTT
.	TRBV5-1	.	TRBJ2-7	CASSSNLGGPAEQYF	TGCGCCAGCAGCTCGAACCTCGGGGGGCCGGCCGAGCAGTACTTC